Described below is a single T cell receptor beta chain sequence and its context. The germline gene is not matched at one end of the junction; a read error may be the cause. Germline V gives CDR1 SGHRS, CDR2 YFSETQ. The CDR3 covers 15 residues. The record originates from a study of blood T cells in healthy people across ages. Study details: About one barcoded beta molecule per two T cells was the capture yield of template switching.

Alongside a J-beta primer mix, a sample-barcoded 5' primer served in a second PCR lasting about 7 to 11 cycles. All samples gave at least 3 million CDR3-containing paired-end reads. TCRdb itself ran the 5' RACE reads through MiXCR, one entry per CDR3 protein. The sample holds about 620,000 distinct CDR3 sequences, over 20% seen once. This clonotype was obtained from a man aged 65 to 85 in good health. Material for sequencing was blood. The chain combines TRBV5-1 with TRBJ2-1; 8 bases line up with TRBD2. DNA for the CDR3: TGCGCCGGCAGCGTAAGCGGGAGCTCCTACAATGAGCAGTTCTTC. Amino acid sequence: CAGSVSGSSYNEQFF.